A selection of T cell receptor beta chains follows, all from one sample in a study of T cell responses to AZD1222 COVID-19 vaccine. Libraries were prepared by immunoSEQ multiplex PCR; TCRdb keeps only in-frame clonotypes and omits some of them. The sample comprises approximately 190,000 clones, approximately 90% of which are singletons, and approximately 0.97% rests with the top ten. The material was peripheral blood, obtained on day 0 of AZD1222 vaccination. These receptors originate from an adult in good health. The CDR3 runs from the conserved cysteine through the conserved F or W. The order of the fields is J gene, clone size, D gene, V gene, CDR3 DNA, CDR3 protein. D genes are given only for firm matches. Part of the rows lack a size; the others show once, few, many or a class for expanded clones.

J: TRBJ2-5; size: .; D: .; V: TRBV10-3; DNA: TGTGCCATCAGTGAGTTTGGGGAGACCCAGTACTTC; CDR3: CAISEFGETQYF
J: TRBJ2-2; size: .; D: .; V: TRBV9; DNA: TGTGCCAGCAGCGTAGTTGAGGGGACCGGGGAGCTGTTTTTT; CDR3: CASSVVEGTGELFF
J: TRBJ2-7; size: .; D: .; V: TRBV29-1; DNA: TGCAGCGTTGAATTAAGTGGACAGAGCTACGAGCAGTACTTC; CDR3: CSVELSGQSYEQYF
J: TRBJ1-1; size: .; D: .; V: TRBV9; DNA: TGTGCCAGCAGCACAGGGCTGGTGAACACTGAAGCTTTCTTT; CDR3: CASSTGLVNTEAFF
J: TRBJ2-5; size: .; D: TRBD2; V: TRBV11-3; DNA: TGTGCCAGCAGCCCGGGGACTAAAGAGACCCAGTACTTC; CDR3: CASSPGTKETQYF
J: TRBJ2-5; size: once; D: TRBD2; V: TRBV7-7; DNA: TGTGCTAGCAGCGGAGCGGGGACCGACCAAGAGACCCAGTACTTC; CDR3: CASSGAGTDQETQYF
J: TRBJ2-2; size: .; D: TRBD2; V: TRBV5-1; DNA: TGCGCCAGCAGCTTGGGGCTAGCGGGAGACGGGGAGCTGTTTTTT; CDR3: CASSLGLAGDGELFF
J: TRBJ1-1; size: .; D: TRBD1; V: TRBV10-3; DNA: TGTGCCATCAGCGGACAGGGGAGGGACACTGAAGCTTTCTTT; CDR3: CAISGQGRDTEAFF
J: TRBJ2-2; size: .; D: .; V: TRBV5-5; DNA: TGTGCCAGCAGCTTGGTCGGAGTATCCACCGGGGAGCTGTTTTTT; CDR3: CASSLVGVSTGELFF
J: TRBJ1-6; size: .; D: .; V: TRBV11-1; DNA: TGTGCCAGCAGCCCAGGCTGGCCAGGAGATTCACCCCTCCACTTT; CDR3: CASSPGWPGDSPLHF
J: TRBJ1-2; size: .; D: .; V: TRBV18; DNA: TGTGCCAGCTCACCCCTGAACTATGGCTACACCTTC; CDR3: CASSPLNYGYTF
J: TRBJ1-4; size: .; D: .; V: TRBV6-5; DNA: TGTGCCAGCAGTTTAGTTGTAGGGCGGCCTAATGAAAAACTGTTTTTT; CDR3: CASSLVVGRPNEKLFF
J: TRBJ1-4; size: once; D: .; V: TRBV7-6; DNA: TGTGCCAGCAGCTTACCCTCCGGGCTTACGTCTGCAACTAATGAAAAACTGTTTTTT; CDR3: CASSLPSGLTSATNEKLFF
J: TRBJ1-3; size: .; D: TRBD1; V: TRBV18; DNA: TGTGCCAGCTCGGACAGGGGGCTAGGAAACACCATATATTTT; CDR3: CASSDRGLGNTIYF
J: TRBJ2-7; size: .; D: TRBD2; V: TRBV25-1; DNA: TGTGCCAGCAGTAGTCCGGGGACTAGCGGGTCCTACGAGCAGTACTTC; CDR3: CASSSPGTSGSYEQYF
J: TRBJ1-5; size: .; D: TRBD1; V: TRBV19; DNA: TGTGCCAGTACCCAGGGACAGCCCGGAGGGCTAAATCAGCCCCAGCATTTT; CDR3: CASTQGQPGGLNQPQHF
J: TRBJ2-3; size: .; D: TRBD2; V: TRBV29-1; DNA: TGCAGCGTTGCTCGGGGAGGGCCTAGCACAGATACGCAGTATTTT; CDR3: CSVARGGPSTDTQYF
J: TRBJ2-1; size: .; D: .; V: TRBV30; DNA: TGTGCCTGGAGGTACTCCTACAATGAGCAGTTCTTC; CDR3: CAWRYSYNEQFF
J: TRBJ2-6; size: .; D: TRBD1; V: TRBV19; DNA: TGTGCCAGTAGTAAGGACAGGGTCCGCTCTGGGGCCAACGTCCTGACTTTC; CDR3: CASSKDRVRSGANVLTF
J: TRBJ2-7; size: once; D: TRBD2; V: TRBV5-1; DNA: TGCGCCAGCAGCCCTTCTAGCGGGGGTTACGAGCAGTACTTC; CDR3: CASSPSSGGYEQYF
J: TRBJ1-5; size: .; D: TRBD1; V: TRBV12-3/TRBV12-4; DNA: TGTGCCAGCAGTCCACAGGGGAATCAGCCCCAGCATTTT; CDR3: CASSPQGNQPQHF
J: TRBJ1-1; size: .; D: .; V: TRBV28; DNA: TGTGCCAGCAGCCCACCCGGCGGGATGAACACTGAAGCTTTCTTT; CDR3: CASSPPGGMNTEAFF
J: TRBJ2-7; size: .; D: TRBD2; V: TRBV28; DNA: TGTGCCAGCAGTTTATATGGGACTAGCGTAGAAGAGCAGTACTTC; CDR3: CASSLYGTSVEEQYF
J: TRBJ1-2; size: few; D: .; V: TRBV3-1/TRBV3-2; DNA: TGTGCCAGCAGCCAGGGCAGGGAATACGGCTACACCTTC; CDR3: CASSQGREYGYTF
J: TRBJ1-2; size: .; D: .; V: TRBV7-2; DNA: TGTGCCAGCAGCCTCAGTCCGGCGGACCTAAACTATGGCTACACCTTC; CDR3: CASSLSPADLNYGYTF
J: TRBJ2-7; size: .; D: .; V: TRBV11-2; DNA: TGTGCCAGCAGCTTAGATAAGGGCAGCCACTACGAGCAGTACTTC; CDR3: CASSLDKGSHYEQYF
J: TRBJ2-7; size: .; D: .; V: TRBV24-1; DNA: TGTGCCACCAGTGATTGGGACGGAACCTACGAGCAGTACTTC; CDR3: CATSDWDGTYEQYF
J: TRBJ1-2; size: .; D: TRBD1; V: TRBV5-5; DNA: TGTGCCAGCAGCCTCGACAGGGCTGGCTACACCTTC; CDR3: CASSLDRAGYTF
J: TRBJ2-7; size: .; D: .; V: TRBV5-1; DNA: TGCGCCAGCAGCTTGGGATTAGGGGGAGGGCCCTACGAGCAGTACTTC; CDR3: CASSLGLGGGPYEQYF
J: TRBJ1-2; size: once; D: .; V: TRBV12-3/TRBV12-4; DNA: TGTGCCAGCGGTGCGGAAAACTATGGCTACACCTTC; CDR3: CASGAENYGYTF
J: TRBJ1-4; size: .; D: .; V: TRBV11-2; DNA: TGTGCCAGCAGCTTAGGGGTTAATGAAAAACTGTTTTTT; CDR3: CASSLGVNEKLFF
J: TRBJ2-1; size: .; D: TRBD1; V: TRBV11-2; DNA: TGTGCCAGCAGCTCCCCCGGGACAGCAAACGCTGAGCAGTTCTTC; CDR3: CASSSPGTANAEQFF
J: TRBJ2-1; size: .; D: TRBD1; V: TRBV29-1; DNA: TGCAGCGTCGCCCCGGGACAGGGGATACATGAGCAGTTCTTC; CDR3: CSVAPGQGIHEQFF
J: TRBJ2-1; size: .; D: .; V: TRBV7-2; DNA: TGTGCCAGCAGAGACCGGGACTTTCCCAACAATGAGCAGTTCTTC; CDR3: CASRDRDFPNNEQFF
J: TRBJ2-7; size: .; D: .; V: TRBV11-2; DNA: TGTGCCAGCAGCTTAGTATCCCTATACGAGCAGTACTTC; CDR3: CASSLVSLYEQYF
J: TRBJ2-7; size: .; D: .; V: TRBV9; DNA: TGTGCCAGCAGCCCCTGGGGCAGTTCCCAATCTTACGAGCAGTACTTC; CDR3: CASSPWGSSQSYEQYF
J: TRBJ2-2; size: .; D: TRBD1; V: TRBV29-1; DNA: TGCAGCGTTCCTCGGACAGGGGTGATCGGGGAGCTGTTTTTT; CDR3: CSVPRTGVIGELFF
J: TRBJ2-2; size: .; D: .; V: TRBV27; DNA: TGTGCCAGCAAATCAGGGCGCACCGGGGAGCTGTTTTTT; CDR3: CASKSGRTGELFF
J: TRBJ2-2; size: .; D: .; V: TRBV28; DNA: TGTGCCAGCAGTTACAGGGTCGACACCGGGGAGCTGTTTTTT; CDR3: CASSYRVDTGELFF
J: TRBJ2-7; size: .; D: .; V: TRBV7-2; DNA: TGTGCCAGCAGCTTAGTGTATACCTACGAGCAGTACTTC; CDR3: CASSLVYTYEQYF
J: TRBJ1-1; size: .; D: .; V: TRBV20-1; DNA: TGCAGTGCTGGGACGGCCACTGAAGCTTTCTTT; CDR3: CSAGTATEAFF
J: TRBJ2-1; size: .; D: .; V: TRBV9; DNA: TGTGCCAGCAGCGTGACCGGTCGGGGGGCGGTTAGCAATGAGCAGTTCTTC; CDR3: CASSVTGRGAVSNEQFF
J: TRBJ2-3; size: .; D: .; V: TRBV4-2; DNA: TGTGCCAGCAGCCATCAGATGGAGGGGACGGATACGCAGTATTTT; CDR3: CASSHQMEGTDTQYF
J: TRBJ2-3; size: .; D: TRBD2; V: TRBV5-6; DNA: TGTGCCAGCAGCTTGAGGCGGGAGTGGAATACGCAGTATTTT; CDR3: CASSLRREWNTQYF
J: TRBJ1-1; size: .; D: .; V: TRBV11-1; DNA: TGTGCCAGCAGCGGTTACGGGGGAGGGAACACTGAAGCTTTCTTT; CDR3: CASSGYGGGNTEAFF